This TCR beta chain is from a study of shared clonotypes between healthy human individuals. Study overall: The composition of the donors was a couple of women and a few men aged 18 to 49.

Germline V gives CDR1 SGHRS, CDR2 YFSETQ. This CDR3 is built from 14 residues. V lost 5 bases to trimming and J lost 1 base, with 11 bases between them. Each sample came from a Caucasian adult donor living in Nashville, Tennessee. Unsorted samples, those not sorted, used approximately 90 million PBMCs for genomic DNA. The sequenced material, unsorted PBMC DNA, was run on ten immunoSEQ deep assay plates. Assay used: immunoSEQ multiplex PCR; TCRdb lists only in-frame clones, some missing. The repertoire includes around 500,000 clones, 79% of them detected once, and approximately 12% sits in the top ten.

The TCR comes from a woman aged 40 to 49 in good health. Some clones in this sample may be carry-over from other donors' samples. J is TRBJ2-3 and V is TRBV5-1; a weak D match, TRBD1 (6 bases). Sequenced input: PBMCs. CDR3 loop: CASRDRQGTDTQYF. CDR3 in DNA: TGCGCCAGCAGGGATAGACAGGGCACAGATACGCAGTATTTT.